This record concerns one TCR beta chain sequence. Antigen specificity is unknown. The data are from a study of Ad26.COV2.S vaccination and SARS-CoV-2 variants. Study results and caveats: Overall T cell responses may have been underestimated by the analyses of TCR breadth and depth.

Measured with immunoSEQ multiplex PCR; TCRdb has only the in-frame clones, and not every one. The sample contains approximately 90,000 clones, more than 70% of which appear only once. The sample was peripheral blood, taken after recovery from COVID-19. This clonotype was sampled from a human donor who had recovered from COVID-19.

Here the CDR3 reads CASSVDLAGAVRETQYF. CDR3 DNA sequence: TGTGCCAGCAGCGTAGATCTAGCGGGAGCGGTTAGGGAGACCCAGTACTTC. The J gene is TRBJ2-5, the V gene TRBV9, with TRBD2 matching over 10 bases. The CDR3 is made up of 17 amino acids. Germline CDR1 reads SGDLS; CDR2 reads YYNGEE. V lost 0 bases to trimming and J lost 5 bases; unmatched junction nucleotides: 10.